This is a list of T cell receptor beta chains from one sample in a study of a mutant IDH1 vaccine in newly diagnosed glioma. Their cognate antigens are unknown. Libraries were prepared by immunoSEQ multiplex PCR; TCRdb keeps only in-frame clonotypes and omits some of them. The sample includes 40,000 to 50,000 clones, 85% to 90% seen only once; the top ten take approximately 1.6%. The starting material was PBMCs, obtained from a glioma patient whose treatment included an IDH1 peptide vaccine. Receptor source: a man aged 40-49 years with glioma. CDR3s include the opening cysteine and the closing phenylalanine or tryptophan. The D gene is left open where the match is weak. A clone size is listed for some rows: how often the clone was seen (once, few, many), or a class if it is expanded.

>TRBJ2-5|.|TRBV10-2|.
TGCGCCACCCTTAACCCGGGTTACCAAGAGACCCAGTACTTC
CATLNPGYQETQYF
>TRBJ1-2|TRBD1|TRBV5-4|.
TGTGCCAGCAGCTTGGTCCAGGGGGTGGCTGGCTACACCTTC
CASSLVQGVAGYTF
>TRBJ1-4|TRBD1|TRBV7-8|few
TGTGCCAGCGGGGGAGGAGGACAGGGTAGGGAAAAACTGTTTTTT
CASGGGGQGREKLFF
>TRBJ1-5|TRBD1|TRBV27|.
TGTGCCAGCAGGATCACCTCAGGGACAGGGGAAGGAGCCCAGCATTTT
CASRITSGTGEGAQHF
>TRBJ1-1|.|TRBV28|.
TGTGCCAGCAGTCTAGGACAGACGAACACTGAAGCTTTCTTT
CASSLGQTNTEAFF
>TRBJ2-1|.|TRBV5-1|.
TGCGCCAGCAGCTTGGGGCAGCCAAGGGATGAGCAGTTCTTC
CASSLGQPRDEQFF
>TRBJ2-7|TRBD2|TRBV11-2|.
TGTGCCAGCAGCCCCCTACGTAGGGGACTAGGGGAGATCTACGAGCAGTACTTC
CASSPLRRGLGEIYEQYF
>TRBJ2-5|.|TRBV30|.
TGTGCCTGGAGTGTATTCCGCGAGATCCAAGAGACCCAGTACTTC
CAWSVFREIQETQYF
>TRBJ2-5|.|TRBV25-1|.
TGTGCCAGCACGCTTAGTTATGGGGGGCCCGGGGAGACCCAGTACTTC
CASTLSYGGPGETQYF
>TRBJ1-6|TRBD1|TRBV30|.
TGTGCCTGGAGTCAGGGGGCAGAGAATTCACCCCTCCACTTT
CAWSQGAENSPLHF
>TRBJ2-5|.|TRBV5-6|.
TGTGCCAGCAGCTTGGTAGCAGAGACCCAGTACTTC
CASSLVAETQYF
>TRBJ2-7|.|TRBV19|.
TGTGCCAGTAGTAGTGCAGCAGGAACCTACGAGCAGTACTTC
CASSSAAGTYEQYF
>TRBJ1-5|TRBD1|TRBV6-7|.
TGTGCCAGCAGTCGGACAGGGGGCCATCAGCCCCAGCATTTT
CASSRTGGHQPQHF
>TRBJ1-1|.|TRBV7-8|.
TGTGCCAGCAGCTTGAAAACTGAAGCTTTCTTT
CASSLKTEAFF
>TRBJ2-3|.|TRBV7-2|.
TGTGCCAGCAGCTTAGCCGGGACCCCCTTTAGCACAGATACGCAGTATTTT
CASSLAGTPFSTDTQYF